This TCR beta chain was recorded in a study of neoadjuvant anti-PD-1 for oral cavity cancer. Repertoires were generated with immunoSEQ multiplex PCR, while TCRdb's copy carries only in-frame clones and drops some. The data show about 15,000 clones, under 40% seen once. Time point: after neoadjuvant nivolumab, at surgical resection. This clone appeared many times. This specimen was tumor tissue, taken after nivolumab (anti-PD-1) treatment. The source is a person between 35 and 79 years old with oral cavity squamous cell carcinoma.

CDR3 in amino acids: CASSLPFSGVDTGELFF. The CDR3 DNA reads TGTGCCAGCAGCTTGCCCTTCTCGGGGGTCGACACCGGGGAGCTGTTTTTT. The chain links TRBV5-8 to TRBJ2-2; D is perhaps TRBD2 (6 bases). Trimming removed 1 base from V and 3 bases from J, with 16 bases in between. This CDR3 has 17 amino acids. Germline assignment: CDR1 SGHTS and CDR2 YDEGEE.